This T cell receptor beta chain was obtained from a study of CD8 T cells in ankylosing spondylitis. Overall study results and limits: A TCR beta motif of seven or eight highly homologous variants appeared characteristic of ankylosing spondylitis blood. Disease-linked clones reportedly concentrated significantly in matched ankylosing spondylitis synovial fluid.

J lost 4 bases, V lost 10 bases, and 10 bases had no gene match. The CDR3 extends over 15 amino acids. Per the germline V gene, CDR1 is WNHNN and CDR2 is SYGVQD (reference sequence). TCRdb re-called the 5' RACE reads with MiXCR, one entry per CDR3 protein. The profile shows hundreds of thousands of distinct CDR3 sequences, approximately 11% of them singletons. For this clonotype: The target antigen is unknown.

The chain carries TRBV10-1 and TRBJ2-2, with 9 nucleotides matching TRBD2. This TCR was recovered from a male donor with ankylosing spondylitis. Material: blood, either unsorted or a sorted T cell fraction (not recorded which). The CDR3 sequence is CATSPGTSITGELFF. The CDR3 DNA sequence: TGCGCCACCAGCCCCGGGACTAGCATCACCGGGGAGCTGTTTTTT.